This entry is about one TCR beta chain. What antigen it recognizes has not been identified. A much larger clone differs by one base, so this may be a read error. Including the terminal cysteine and phenylalanine, the CDR3 comprises 16 residues. Solely the CDR3 DNA is kept, with 48 bases framed from the first base. CDR1 is given as SGHTA and CDR2 as FQGNSA, both from the germline V gene. Trimmed from V: 2 bases; trimmed from J: 6 bases; junction bases lacking a gene match: 10. This entry is derived from a study of blood T cells in healthy people across ages (dated by TCRdb to the mid-2010s). With regard to the full study: In model experiments, roughly one uniquely barcoded TCR beta cDNA molecule per two T cells was captured by template switching. Using deep sequencing normalized with unique cDNA molecular identifiers, the study measured how TCR beta repertoire diversity changes with age. For two donors (one aged 18 to 30 and one aged 80 or older), the study analyzed two additional independent replicas of 1 million unique cDNA reads from the same blood draw. The donors were divided into four age groups: young (average about 15 years), middle-aged (about 40), aged (under 70) and long-lived (roughly 82). To avoid experimental bias, donors of different ages were spread randomly across the sequencing lanes. What the work shows at the level of the full study, not this receptor alone: Observed TCR beta diversity correlated strongly with the percentage of naive T cells measured by flow cytometry. Estimates of total diversity based on one million sequenced T cells were considered lower bounds and underestimates. Compared with the aged group, the long-lived group had more naive CD4+ T cells, fewer expanded clones and increased TCR diversity, suggesting age selection. Observed TCR beta diversity per million T cells fell roughly linearly with age, and a significant reduction was already apparent by age around 40. Conclusive comparison of naive and antigen-experienced compartments was prevented by the profiling of bulk unsorted PBMCs. The CMV infection status of donors was not known, potentially confounding age-related changes in expanded clonotypes.

Libraries came from 5' RACE. Sequencing used an Illumina HiSeq 2500. A second roughly 7 to 12 cycle PCR used a sample-barcoded 5' primer and a J-beta primer mix. Each TCR beta cDNA molecule received a unique molecular identifier from a template-switch 5' adaptor carrying 12 random nucleotides. Each sample yielded at least 3 million CDR3-containing paired-end reads. First-strand cDNA was synthesized from all RNA with the Mint cDNA synthesis kit, primed by a TRBC-specific oligonucleotide. Following uracil-DNA glycosylase treatment, all cDNA underwent a first 18-cycle PCR with the universal primers M1SS and BC2_uni_R. The paper's data handling went like this. Each sample was normalized by randomly selecting 1 million high-quality reads, each carrying a distinct molecular identifier. Reads sharing molecular identifiers were discarded rather than binned into consensus sequences. MiTCR, run with a Q25 quality threshold and the strictest error-elimination algorithm, handled CDR3 identification, clonotype clustering and error correction. Lower-bound total TCR beta diversity was estimated with a nonparametric unseen species model using Euler transformation. The public reads were reprocessed in TCRdb via fastp at Q25 and MiXCR, keeping in-frame beta chains. Duplicate CDR3 protein sequences are folded into a single record with the most common DNA and genes. These V and J calls rely on TCRdb rather than the paper's analysis. Counted in this sample were about 1 million distinct CDR3 sequences; around 45% of them appeared once. The ten largest clones capture approximately 20% of the sample.

Donors were 39 systemically healthy Caucasian individuals from Russia aged roughly 6 to 90 years. Ten milliliters of peripheral blood were drawn from each donor into EDTA-treated Vacutainer tubes. Ficoll-Paque density-gradient centrifugation was used to isolate PBMCs, with at least 6.5 million per sample. Total RNA, at least 6 micrograms per sample, was extracted from PBMCs with Trizol reagent. For every donor, flow cytometry on a PBMC aliquot measured the percentage of naive CD45RAhigh/CD27high T cells. The sequence joins TRBV7-2 to TRBJ1-5, with TRBD1 identical over 7 junction bases. This clonotype was sampled from a woman aged 55-75 years in good health. The sequencing sample was made of blood. The DNA sequence reads TGTGCCAGCAGCTTATTCGGGCAGGGGACAGTTCAGCCCCAGCATTTT. Translated, this is CASSLFGQGTVQPQHF.